This TCR beta chain was obtained from a study of T-cell memory formation after mild COVID-19. Overall study: Clusters of TCRs were largely donor specific.

TCRdb analysed the 5' RACE reads with MiXCR anew, one entry per CDR3 protein. This sample carries 100,000 to 120,000 distinct CDR3 sequences, roughly a sixth of them seen once, and the ten largest clones take around 5.1%. Relative to its sample, this clonotype is medium-sized. Its target is not known. The germline CDR1 and CDR2 sequences are LGHNA and YNFKEQ. This CDR3 is 11 amino acids long. Trimming took off 0 bases at V and 8 bases at J, with 4 bases between the two ends. Study-wide findings and caveats: CM and EM subsets held most contracting CD4+ clones; EMRA held CD8+ ones. Pre-infection memory already had some responding clones, implying cross-reactive memory joined. CD4+ bias marked clones expanding day 15 to 37, unlike balanced contracting clones.

The sequenced sample was PBMCs or a T cell subset sorted from them (not recorded which). This TCR derives from a man younger than 35 who had mild COVID-19 (a few samples of this study predate the infection). Cell type and time point are not known. The chain has TRBV4-2 and TRBJ1-2, with D hard to call. Here the CDR3 reads CASSQEAGYTF. CDR3 sequence (DNA): TGTGCCAGCAGCCAAGAAGCAGGCTACACCTTC.